This T cell receptor (beta chain) comes out of a study of cytomegalovirus exposure and HLA in healthy donors. About the study: Roughly 85 million unique TCRs from HLA-typed donors were held in an early release of data. General study results and limits: Another analysis was done later, and it associated roughly 15,000 TCR beta sequences with HLA alleles at 0.05 false discovery rate.

Only one count was recorded for this clone. Its specificity is not known. PCR involved 60 Vbeta and 13 Jbeta primers. TCRdb keeps only in-frame clones here, not all; method: immunoSEQ multiplex PCR. The table has over 85,000 clones, roughly three quarters seen once. The V and J ends lost 0 bases and 2 bases respectively, with 7 bases between them. CDR1 is SGHVS and CDR2 is FQNEAQ in the germline V gene. The CDR3 totals 14 residues. Sequenced material: PBMCs. J is TRBJ1-1 and V is TRBV7-8; no clear D. The sequence derives from a young man in good health and CMV-seropositive. CDR3 coding DNA: TGTGCCAGCAGCTTAGCTCAGGTAAACACTGAAGCTTTCTTT. The encoded protein is CASSLAQVNTEAFF. The full variable domain, rest sourced from reference TRBV7-8 and TRBJ1-1, is GAGVSQSPRYKVAKRGQDVALRCDPISGHVSLFWYQQALGQGPEFLTYFQNEAQLDKSGLPSDRFFAERPEGSVSTLKIQRTQQEDSAVYLCASSLAQVNTEAFFGQGTRLTVV.